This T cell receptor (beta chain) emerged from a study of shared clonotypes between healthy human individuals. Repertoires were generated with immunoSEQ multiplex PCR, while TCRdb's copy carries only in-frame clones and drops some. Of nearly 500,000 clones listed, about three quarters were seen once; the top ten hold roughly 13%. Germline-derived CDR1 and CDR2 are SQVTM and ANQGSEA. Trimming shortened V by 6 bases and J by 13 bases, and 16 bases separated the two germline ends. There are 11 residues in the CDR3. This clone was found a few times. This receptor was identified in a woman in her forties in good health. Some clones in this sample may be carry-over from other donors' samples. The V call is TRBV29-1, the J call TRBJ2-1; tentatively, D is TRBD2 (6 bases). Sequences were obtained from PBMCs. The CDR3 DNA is TGCAGCGTCGACCGGGACGGACTACAGTTCTTC. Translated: CSVDRDGLQFF.